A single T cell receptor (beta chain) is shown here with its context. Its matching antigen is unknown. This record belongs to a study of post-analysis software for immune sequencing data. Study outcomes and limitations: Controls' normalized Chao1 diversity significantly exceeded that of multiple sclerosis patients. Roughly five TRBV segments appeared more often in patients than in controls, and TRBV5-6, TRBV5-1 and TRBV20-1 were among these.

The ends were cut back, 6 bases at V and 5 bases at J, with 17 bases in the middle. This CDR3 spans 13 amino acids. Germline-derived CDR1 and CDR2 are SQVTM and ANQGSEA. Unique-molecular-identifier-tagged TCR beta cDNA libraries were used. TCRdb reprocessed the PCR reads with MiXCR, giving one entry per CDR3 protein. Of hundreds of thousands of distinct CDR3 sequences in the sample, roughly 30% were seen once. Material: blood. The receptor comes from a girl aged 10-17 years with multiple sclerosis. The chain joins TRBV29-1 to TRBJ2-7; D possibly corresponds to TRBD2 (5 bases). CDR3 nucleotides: TGCAGCGTACCCAGTTTTAGGCGGGACGAGCAGTACTTC. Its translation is CSVPSFRRDEQYF.